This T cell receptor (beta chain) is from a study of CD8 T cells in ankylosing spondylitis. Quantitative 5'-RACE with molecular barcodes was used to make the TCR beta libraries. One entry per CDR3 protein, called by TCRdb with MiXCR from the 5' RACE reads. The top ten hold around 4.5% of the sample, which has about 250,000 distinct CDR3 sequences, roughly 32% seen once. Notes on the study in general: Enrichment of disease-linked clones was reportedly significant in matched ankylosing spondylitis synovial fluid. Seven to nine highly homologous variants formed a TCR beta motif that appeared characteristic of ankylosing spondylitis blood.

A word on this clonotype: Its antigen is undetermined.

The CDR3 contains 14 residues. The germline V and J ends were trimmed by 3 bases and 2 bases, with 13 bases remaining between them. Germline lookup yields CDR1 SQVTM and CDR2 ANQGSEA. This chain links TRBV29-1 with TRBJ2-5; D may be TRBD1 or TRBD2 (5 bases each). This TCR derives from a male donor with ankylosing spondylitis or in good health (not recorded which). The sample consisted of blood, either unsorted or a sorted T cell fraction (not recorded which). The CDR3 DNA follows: TGCAGCGTTGATCGGTTCAGGGAGCAAGAGACCCAGTACTTC. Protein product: CSVDRFREQETQYF.